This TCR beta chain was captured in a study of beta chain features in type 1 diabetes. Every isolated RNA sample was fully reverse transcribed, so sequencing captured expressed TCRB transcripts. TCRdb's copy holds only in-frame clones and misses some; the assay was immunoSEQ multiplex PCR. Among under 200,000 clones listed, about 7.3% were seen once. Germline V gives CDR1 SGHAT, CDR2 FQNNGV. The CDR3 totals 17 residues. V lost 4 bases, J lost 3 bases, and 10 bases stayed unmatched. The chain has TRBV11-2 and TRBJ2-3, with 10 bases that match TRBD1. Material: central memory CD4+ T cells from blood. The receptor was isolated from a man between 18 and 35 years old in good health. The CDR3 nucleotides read TGTGCCAGCAGCTCGTCCCGGGACAGGGGAGTAACAGATACGCAGTATTTT. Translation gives CASSSSRDRGVTDTQYF.